This T cell receptor beta chain was retrieved from a study of T-cell reconstitution after alpha-beta-depleted transplantation in children. Overall study findings and caveats: Recipient T cells and thymic progenitors that survived gave rise to the high TCRbeta diversity observed at day 60 in some patients.

The CDR3 runs to 12 residues. From germline, CDR1 is SQVTM and CDR2 ANQGSEA. V was pared by 7 bases and J by 6 bases, with 15 bases between. Regarding this clonotype: Its antigen is not known.

Preparation of the TCRbeta library was carried out with unique molecular identifiers. TCRdb recomputed calls from the PCR reads with MiXCR, one row per CDR3 protein. The sample records under 50,000 distinct CDR3 sequences, nearly 9.5% being singletons. The rearrangement joins TRBV29-1 to TRBJ1-2; D may be TRBD1 (5 bases). The TCR was taken from a male patient aged 2-15 years who had a stem cell transplant for chronic granulomatous disease, so the T cells may come from the graft donor. The sample consisted of PBMCs, mostly from graft donor cells, taken 60 days after TCRalphabeta/CD19-depleted stem cell transplant. The CDR3 region has the DNA TGCAGCGCAGCCGGGACCCTCCATGGCTACACCTTC. Translated, it gives CSAAGTLHGYTF.